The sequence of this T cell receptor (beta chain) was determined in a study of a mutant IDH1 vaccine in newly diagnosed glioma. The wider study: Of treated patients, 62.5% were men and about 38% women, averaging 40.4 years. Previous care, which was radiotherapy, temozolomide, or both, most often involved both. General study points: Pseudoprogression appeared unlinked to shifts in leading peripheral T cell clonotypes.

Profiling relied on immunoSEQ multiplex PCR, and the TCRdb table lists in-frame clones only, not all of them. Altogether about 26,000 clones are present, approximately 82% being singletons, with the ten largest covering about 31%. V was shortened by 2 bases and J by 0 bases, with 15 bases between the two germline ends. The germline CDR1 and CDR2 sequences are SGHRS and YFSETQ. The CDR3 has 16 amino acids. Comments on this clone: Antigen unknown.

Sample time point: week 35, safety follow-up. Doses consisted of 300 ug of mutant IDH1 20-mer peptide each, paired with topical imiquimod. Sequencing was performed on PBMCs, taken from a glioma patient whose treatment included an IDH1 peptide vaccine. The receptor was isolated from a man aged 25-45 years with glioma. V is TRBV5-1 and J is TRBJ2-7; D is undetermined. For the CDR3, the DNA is TGCGCCAGCAGCTTATTAGGCGCAGGAAGCTCCTACGAGCAGTACTTC. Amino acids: CASSLLGAGSSYEQYF.